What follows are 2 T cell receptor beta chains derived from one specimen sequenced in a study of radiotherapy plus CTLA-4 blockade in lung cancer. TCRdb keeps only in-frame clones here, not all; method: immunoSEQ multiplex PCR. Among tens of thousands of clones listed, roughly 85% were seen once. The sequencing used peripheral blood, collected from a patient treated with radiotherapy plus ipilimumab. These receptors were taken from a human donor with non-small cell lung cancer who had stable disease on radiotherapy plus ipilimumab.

The CDR3 loop is CASSWGQEAGNTIYF. In DNA form, the CDR3 reads TGTGCCAGCAGCTGGGGACAGGAGGCTGGAAACACCATATATTTT. The chain links TRBV7-9 to TRBJ1-3, with TRBD1 matching over 8 bases. CDR1 SEHNR and CDR2 FQNEAQ come from the germline V gene (reference sequence). This CDR3 is built from 15 residues. J lost 2 bases, V lost 4 bases, and 4 bases had no gene match.

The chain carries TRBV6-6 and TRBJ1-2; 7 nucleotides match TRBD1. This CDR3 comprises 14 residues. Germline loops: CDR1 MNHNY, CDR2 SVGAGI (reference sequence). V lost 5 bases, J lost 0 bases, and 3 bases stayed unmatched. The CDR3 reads CASSRDRANYGYTF. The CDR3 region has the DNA TGTGCCAGCAGTCGAGACAGGGCTAACTATGGCTACACCTTC.